What follows describes a single TCR beta chain. The target antigen is unknown. Exclusion followed for patients with uncontrolled infection, other autoimmune disease, pregnancy or lactation. The CDR3 is 15 amino acids. Trimming pared 3 bases from V and 0 bases from J, leaving 9 bases between. Germline-derived CDR1 and CDR2 are KGHSH and LQKENI. Amplification of TCR beta CDR3 regions used RNA as the template. RT-PCR in the first round (using the HTBI primer set) targeted the TCR CDR3. TCRdb re-called the multiplex PCR reads through MiXCR, storing one row per CDR3 protein. The sample shows 400,000 or so distinct CDR3 sequences, roughly 15% of them seen only once. The data are from a study of T cells in Graves' hyperthyroidism and ophthalmopathy. Study-wide points: Among clonotypes expanded in thyroid above 0.001, most were also found in blood. In simple terms, a model built on 13 V-J features told ophthalmopathy apart from stable hyperthyroidism.

The sequence was obtained from a woman aged 55-75 years with Graves' ophthalmopathy. This rearrangement joins TRBV18 to TRBJ1-3; D uncertain. What was sequenced was blood. The CDR3 nucleotides are TGTGCCAGCTCACCTGCAGGTAGCTCTGGAAACACCATATATTTT. This codes for CASSPAGSSGNTIYF.